The rows below give T cell receptor beta chains drawn from one sample of a study of T cells in localized non-small cell lung cancer. Sequencing was performed with immunoSEQ multiplex PCR; in TCRdb, only in-frame clones are kept and a portion is missing. The top ten hold around 1.8% of the sample, which has over 55,000 clones, 90% seen once. The specimen was peripheral blood, collected before any cancer treatment. Every receptor here comes from a woman aged 35 to 70 with stage I lung adenocarcinoma. The CDR3 runs from the conserved cysteine through the conserved F or W. The order of the fields is clone size, V gene, CDR3 length, D gene, J gene, CDR3 DNA, CDR3 protein. A D gene is named only where the DNA matches it firmly. Size tells how often a clone was seen (once, few, many) or the class of an expanded clone, and some rows leave it out.

clone_size: .; v_call: TRBV14; cdr3_length: 15; d_call: TRBD1; j_call: TRBJ1-4; cdr3_nt: TGTGCCAGCAGCCAAGGGGGGACAGCTGGTGAAAAACTGTTTTTT; cdr3_aa: CASSQGGTAGEKLFF
clone_size: once; v_call: TRBV7-9; cdr3_length: 15; d_call: .; j_call: TRBJ2-7; cdr3_nt: TGTGCCAGCAGCTTGTTCGGTGGGCTGGTCTACGAGCAGTACTTC; cdr3_aa: CASSLFGGLVYEQYF
clone_size: .; v_call: TRBV19; cdr3_length: 15; d_call: .; j_call: TRBJ1-5; cdr3_nt: TGTGCCAGTAGTATGCGGCAGGGCATTACTCAGCCCCAGCATTTT; cdr3_aa: CASSMRQGITQPQHF
clone_size: .; v_call: TRBV28; cdr3_length: 14; d_call: .; j_call: TRBJ1-1; cdr3_nt: TGTGCCAGCAGTTTCTTTTGGATTCCCACTGAAGCTTTCTTT; cdr3_aa: CASSFFWIPTEAFF
clone_size: .; v_call: TRBV28; cdr3_length: 13; d_call: .; j_call: TRBJ1-1; cdr3_nt: TGTGCCAGCAGTTCTTTCTCGGGCGGTGAAGCTTTCTTT; cdr3_aa: CASSSFSGGEAFF
clone_size: .; v_call: TRBV2; cdr3_length: 17; d_call: TRBD1; j_call: TRBJ1-5; cdr3_nt: TGTGCCAGCAGTGAAGCGGGACGGGGCTGGGGACAGCAGCCCCAGCATTTT; cdr3_aa: CASSEAGRGWGQQPQHF
clone_size: once; v_call: TRBV5-4; cdr3_length: 13; d_call: .; j_call: TRBJ1-4; cdr3_nt: TGTGCCAGCAGCATGACCGTTAATGAAAAACTGTTTTTT; cdr3_aa: CASSMTVNEKLFF
clone_size: .; v_call: TRBV19; cdr3_length: 15; d_call: .; j_call: TRBJ2-3; cdr3_nt: TGTGCCAGTAGTATGTTAGCCGACGGGCAGGTTACGCAGTATTTT; cdr3_aa: CASSMLADGQVTQYF
clone_size: .; v_call: TRBV10-2; cdr3_length: 13; d_call: .; j_call: TRBJ1-2; cdr3_nt: TGCGCCAGCAGTGAAAGTTGGACTGGTGGCTACACCTTC; cdr3_aa: CASSESWTGGYTF
clone_size: .; v_call: TRBV5-6; cdr3_length: 16; d_call: TRBD1; j_call: TRBJ1-3; cdr3_nt: TGTGCCAGCAGCACGACAGGGGGCGCTTCTGGAAACACCATATATTTT; cdr3_aa: CASSTTGGASGNTIYF
clone_size: .; v_call: TRBV28; cdr3_length: 15; d_call: .; j_call: TRBJ2-7; cdr3_nt: TGTGCCAGCAGACCCTCAGGACAGATGAGCTACGAGCAGTACTTC; cdr3_aa: CASRPSGQMSYEQYF
clone_size: .; v_call: TRBV27; cdr3_length: 15; d_call: .; j_call: TRBJ2-1; cdr3_nt: TGTGCCAGCAGCCGCCTGACGAGCTCCTACAATGAGCAGTTCTTC; cdr3_aa: CASSRLTSSYNEQFF
clone_size: .; v_call: TRBV5-1; cdr3_length: 14; d_call: TRBD2; j_call: TRBJ2-5; cdr3_nt: TGCGCCAGCAGCTCCGTAGCGGGGGTAGAGACCCAGTACTTC; cdr3_aa: CASSSVAGVETQYF
clone_size: once; v_call: TRBV27; cdr3_length: 14; d_call: .; j_call: TRBJ1-5; cdr3_nt: TGTGCCAGCAGTGACTGGGGGAGCAATCAGCCCCAGCATTTT; cdr3_aa: CASSDWGSNQPQHF
clone_size: .; v_call: TRBV5-1; cdr3_length: 15; d_call: TRBD1; j_call: TRBJ2-1; cdr3_nt: TGCGCCAGCAGCTCAGACAGGGGGGGTCACAATGAGCAGTTCTTC; cdr3_aa: CASSSDRGGHNEQFF
clone_size: .; v_call: TRBV13; cdr3_length: 16; d_call: TRBD2; j_call: TRBJ2-7; cdr3_nt: TGTGCCAGCAGCCCTGGACTAGCGGGTCCCAACTACGAGCAGTACTTC; cdr3_aa: CASSPGLAGPNYEQYF
clone_size: few; v_call: TRBV18; cdr3_length: 14; d_call: .; j_call: TRBJ1-1; cdr3_nt: TGTGCCAGCTCATTCCGGACGGATAACACTGAAGCTTTCTTT; cdr3_aa: CASSFRTDNTEAFF